The subject of this entry is one T cell receptor (beta chain). These data are taken from a study of low-dose radiotherapy and immunotherapy resistance in tumors. The V gene's germline CDR1 is SNHLY and CDR2 FYNNEI. V dropped 6 bases and J dropped 2 bases, with 15 bases sitting between them. The CDR3 is 15 residues long. Documented time point: before trial treatment. Covering alpha and beta chains, TRAV- and TRBV-specific primers were used for the first-strand cDNA. TCRs were put through 20 to 25 PCR cycles of amplification with Phusion. A constant-region primer and the V-primer adapter served as the primer pair. MiXCR, run by TCRdb on the reads, gives a single entry per CDR3 protein. This table holds more than 45,000 distinct CDR3 sequences, 20% to 25% found once.

The input for sequencing was PBMCs, taken before treatment. The J gene is TRBJ2-3, the V gene TRBV2, with TRBD1 as a possible D gene (6 bases). The sequence came from a male donor with prostate cancer. The CDR3, as DNA: TGTGCCAGCAGCCATGCAGGGGACCTCACAGATACGCAGTATTTT. It is translated as CASSHAGDLTDTQYF.